This entry is about one T cell receptor beta chain. This clonotype was seen at least ten times. Which antigen it targets is not known. Base qualities are not at hand, and no much larger clone is one base apart. Sequencer: Illumina HiSeq 2500. Quantitative 5'-RACE with molecular barcodes was used to prepare TCR beta libraries. Concerning the study's data processing: A new computational method, built on a probabilistic model of VDJ rearrangement, was used to identify disease-linked TCR variants. Starting from the raw public reads, TCRdb applied fastp trimming at Q25, assembled clones with MiXCR and retained in-frame beta chains. Each entry is one CDR3 protein sequence, shown with its most common DNA and genes. The V and J calls were not made by the authors but by TCRdb's processing. For this sample there are 200,000 to 300,000 distinct CDR3 sequences; 8% to 9.5% appear just once. The top ten clonotypes cover 6.8% of the sample.

These data belong to a study of CD8 T cells in ankylosing spondylitis (dated 2017 in TCRdb). Looking at the study overall: T cell receptor beta repertoires were profiled in healthy donors and ankylosing spondylitis patients so that disease-linked TCR variants could be found. The full study cohort comprised 25 ankylosing spondylitis patients and 110 or so healthy donors. Peripheral blood was sampled, and synovial fluid was also collected from ankylosing spondylitis patients. What the research found in general, with its limitations: Some motif variants were previously reported in synovial fluid and blood of reactive arthritis patients, suggesting common disease-initiation mechanisms. A CD8+ phenotype was shown by the disease-linked clones, which were found at relatively low frequencies in peripheral blood. According to the report, matched synovial fluid samples from ankylosing spondylitis patients were significantly enriched for the disease-linked clones. A TCR beta motif of about eight highly homologous amino acid variants appeared characteristic of blood from ankylosing spondylitis patients.

The CDR3 has 14 amino acids, counting the end cysteine and phenylalanine. Only the CDR3 region is kept as DNA, spanning 42 bases read in frame from base 1. V sheds 0 bases and J sheds 2 bases, leaving 8 bases between their ends. The CDR1 and CDR2 encoded by the germline V gene are SGHRS and YFSETQ. The source of this sequence is a male donor with ankylosing spondylitis or in good health (not recorded which). The sample was blood, either unsorted or a sorted T cell fraction (not recorded which). The chain is encoded by TRBV5-1 joined to TRBJ2-5; the D gene assignment is ambiguous. In nucleotide form, the sequence is TGCGCCAGCAGCTTGGGACGAGGACAAGAGACCCAGTACTTC. Its translation reads: CASSLGRGQETQYF.